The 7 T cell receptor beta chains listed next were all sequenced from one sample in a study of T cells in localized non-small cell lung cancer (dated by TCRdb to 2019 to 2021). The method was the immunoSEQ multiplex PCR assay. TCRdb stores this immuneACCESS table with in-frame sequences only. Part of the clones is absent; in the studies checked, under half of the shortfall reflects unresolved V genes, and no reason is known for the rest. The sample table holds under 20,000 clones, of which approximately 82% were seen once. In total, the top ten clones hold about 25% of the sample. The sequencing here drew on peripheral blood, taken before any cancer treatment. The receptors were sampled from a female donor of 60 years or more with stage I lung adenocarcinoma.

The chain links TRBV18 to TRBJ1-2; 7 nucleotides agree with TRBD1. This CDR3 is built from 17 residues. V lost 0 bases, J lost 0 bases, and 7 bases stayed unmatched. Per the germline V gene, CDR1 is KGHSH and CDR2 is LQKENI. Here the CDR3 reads CASSPPGGQLANYGYTF. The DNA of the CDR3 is TGTGCCAGCTCACCACCGGGGGGACAGTTAGCTAACTATGGCTACACCTTC.

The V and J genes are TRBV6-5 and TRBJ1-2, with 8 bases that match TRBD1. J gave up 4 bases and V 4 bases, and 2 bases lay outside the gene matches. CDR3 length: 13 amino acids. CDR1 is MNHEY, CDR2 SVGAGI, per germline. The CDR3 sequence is CASSSGGLYGYTF. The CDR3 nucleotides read TGTGCCAGCAGTTCAGGGGGCCTCTATGGCTACACCTTC.

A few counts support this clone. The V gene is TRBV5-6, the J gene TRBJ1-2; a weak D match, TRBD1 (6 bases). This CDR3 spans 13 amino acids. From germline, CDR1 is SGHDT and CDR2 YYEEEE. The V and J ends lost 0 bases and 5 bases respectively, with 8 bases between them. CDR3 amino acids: CASSLVDRYGYTF. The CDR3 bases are TGTGCCAGCAGCTTGGTCGACAGGTATGGCTACACCTTC.

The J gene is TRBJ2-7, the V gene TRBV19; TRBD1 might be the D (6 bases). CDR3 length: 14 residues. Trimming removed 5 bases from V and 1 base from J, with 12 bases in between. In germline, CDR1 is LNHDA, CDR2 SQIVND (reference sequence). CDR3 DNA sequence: TGTGCCAGTAGTCCAACACAGGGTTCCTACGAGCAGTACTTC. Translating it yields CASSPTQGSYEQYF.

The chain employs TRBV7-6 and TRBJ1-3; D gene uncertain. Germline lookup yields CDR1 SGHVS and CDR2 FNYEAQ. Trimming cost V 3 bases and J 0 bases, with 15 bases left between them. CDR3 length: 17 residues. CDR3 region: CASSLEYRARSGNTIYF. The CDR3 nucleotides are TGTGCCAGCAGCTTGGAGTATAGAGCGCGCTCTGGAAACACCATATATTTT.

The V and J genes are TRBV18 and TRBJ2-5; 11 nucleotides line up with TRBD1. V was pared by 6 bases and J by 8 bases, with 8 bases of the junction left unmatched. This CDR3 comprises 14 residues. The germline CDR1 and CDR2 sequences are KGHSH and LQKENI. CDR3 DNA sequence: TGTGCCAGCTCGCTGGGACAGGGGGTCCGAACCCAGTACTTC. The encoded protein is CASSLGQGVRTQYF.

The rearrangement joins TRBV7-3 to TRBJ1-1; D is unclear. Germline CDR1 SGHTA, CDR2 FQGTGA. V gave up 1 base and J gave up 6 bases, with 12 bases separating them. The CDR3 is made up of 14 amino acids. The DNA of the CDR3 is TGTGCCAGCAGCTTAATGGTGGCATCGTCTGAAGCTTTCTTT. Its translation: CASSLMVASSEAFF.